The 29 T cell receptor beta chains below come from one sample, sequenced in a study of blood T cells in healthy people across ages. Using a J-beta primer mix together with a sample-barcoded 5' primer, a second PCR was run for roughly 6 to 12 cycles. In TCRdb, the 5' RACE reads were re-called with MiXCR into one record per CDR3 protein. This sample carries roughly 930,000 distinct CDR3 sequences, roughly 52% of them seen once, and the ten largest clones take around an eighth. The sequencing input was blood. The receptor source for this set is a man younger than 40 in good health.

V gene TRBV4-3 combines with J gene TRBJ1-2, with a weak D call TRBD1 (6 bases). From germline, CDR1 is LGHNA and CDR2 YSLEER. Between the trimmed V and J ends, which lost 3 bases and 8 bases, there was a span of 19 bases. CDR3 length: 15 amino acids. In DNA, the CDR3 is TGCGCCAGCAGCCACAACTTACAGGGCAGCGGGGGCTACACCTTC. Translated: CASSHNLQGSGGYTF.

This chain links TRBV7-6 with TRBJ2-7, with TRBD2 matching over 14 bases. This CDR3 has 16 residues. The junction had 8 bases not matched to a gene; V was cut back by 5 bases and J by 5 bases. Germline V gene sequence: CDR1 SGHVS, CDR2 FNYEAQ. The CDR3 nucleotides read TGTGCCAGCAGCCTAGGACTAGCGGGGGGCCCGCACGAGCAGTACTTC. It codes for CASSLGLAGGPHEQYF. The full variable domain, rest sourced from reference TRBV7-6 and TRBJ2-7, is GAGVSQSPRYKVTKRGQDVALRCDPISGHVSLYWYRQALGQGPEFLTYFNYEAQQDKSGLPNDRFSAERPEGSISTLTIQRTEQRDSAMYRCASSLGLAGGPHEQYFGPGTRLTVT.

The rearrangement joins TRBV6-2 or TRBV6-3 to TRBJ1-4; D gene ambiguous. Deletions cut 7 bases from V and 5 bases from J, with 8 bases between. The germline CDR1 and CDR2 sequences are MNHEY and SVGEGT. CDR3 length: 12 amino acids. CDR3 coding DNA: TGTGCCAGCACATCGGTGAATGAAAAACTGTTTTTT. As protein: CASTSVNEKLFF.

This sequence joins TRBV4-2 and TRBJ2-2, with D possibly called TRBD1 or TRBD2 (5 bases each). The length of the CDR3 is 15 residues. V was cut by 0 bases and J by 6 bases, with 11 bases left in between. The V gene's germline CDR1 is LGHNA and CDR2 YNFKEQ. CDR3 nucleotide sequence: TGTGCCAGCAGCCAAGATCCTGGGACGTCCGGGGAGCTGTTTTTT. It is translated as CASSQDPGTSGELFF.

This clonotype was seen a handful of times. This chain connects TRBV12-3 or TRBV12-4 to TRBJ2-7, with 8 bases lining up with TRBD1. The CDR3 extends over 15 amino acids. The V gene end was trimmed by 3 bases and the J gene end by 2 bases; junction bases not matched to a gene: 6. CDR3 protein: CASSFGTGLTYEQYF. For the CDR3, the DNA is TGTGCCAGCAGTTTCGGGACAGGACTGACCTACGAGCAGTACTTC.

The chain links TRBV2 to TRBJ1-2; D call uncertain. Trimming cost V 4 bases and J 7 bases, with 10 bases left between them. This CDR3 is built from 12 residues. The germline CDR1 and CDR2 sequences are SNHLY and FYNNEI. Written as DNA, the CDR3 is TGTGCCAGCAGTGGGGCTCAGGCTGGCTACACCTTC. Its protein product is CASSGAQAGYTF.

V usage is TRBV12-3 or TRBV12-4 and J usage is TRBJ2-3; D is undetermined. The V end lost 5 bases, the J end lost 4 bases, and 7 bases lay between the germline ends. The CDR3 loop spans 12 amino acids. The CDR3 spells CASSARADTQYF. CDR3 DNA: TGTGCCAGCAGTGCTAGAGCAGATACGCAGTATTTT.

The J gene is TRBJ2-7, the V gene TRBV28; D is possibly TRBD1 (5 bases). The CDR3 runs 14 residues. The germline gives CDR1 MDHEN, CDR2 SYDVKM. The V end lost 5 bases, the J end lost 5 bases, and 16 bases lay between the germline ends. The CDR3 loop is CASSHNRPLNEQYF. The CDR3 DNA reads TGTGCCAGCAGTCACAACAGGCCTTTAAACGAGCAGTACTTC.

CDR3 sequence reads: CATSEHTGGILSYNEQFF. The CDR3 DNA sequence: TGTGCCACCAGTGAGCACACAGGGGGAATCCTCAGTTACAATGAGCAGTTCTTC. The chain employs TRBV24-1 and TRBJ2-1; 8 nucleotides line up with TRBD1. J gave up 4 bases and V 4 bases, and 14 bases lay outside the gene matches. Germline V CDR1 and CDR2: KGHDR, SFDVKD. The CDR3 extends over 18 amino acids.

The J gene is TRBJ2-7, the V gene TRBV9; 7 bases are a match to TRBD1. The CDR3 loop spans 14 amino acids. The germline gives CDR1 SGDLS, CDR2 YYNGEE. The trim removed 3 bases at V and 0 bases at J, leaving 3 bases unmatched. The DNA for the CDR3 is TGTGCCAGCAGCGAGGGGGCAGACTCCTACGAGCAGTACTTC. Translating it yields CASSEGADSYEQYF.

For this clonotype: A read error may be the cause here, since a much bigger clone is one base away. This chain uses TRBV6-4 with TRBJ2-2, with TRBD1 as a possible D gene (6 bases). This CDR3 region has 13 residues. Germline V CDR1 and CDR2: MRHNA, SNTAGT. V was trimmed by 4 bases and J by 3 bases, leaving 6 bases between them. The CDR3 nucleotides are TGTGCCAGCAGTGCAGGGGACACCGGGGAGCTGTTTTTT. Translating it yields CASSAGDTGELFF.

This clonotype turned up a few times. The V and J genes are TRBV5-1 and TRBJ2-7; D is ambiguous. Trimming shortened V by 0 bases and J by 6 bases, and 13 bases separated the two germline ends. CDR1 and CDR2 (germline): SGHRS, YFSETQ. The CDR3 covers 14 residues. CDR3 sequence: CASSLDSSYGEQYF. The CDR3 region has the DNA TGCGCCAGCAGCTTGGATTCCAGCTACGGCGAGCAGTACTTC.

The J gene is TRBJ2-2, the V gene TRBV2; the match to TRBD2 covers 9 bases. The CDR3 extends over 17 amino acids. The germline CDR1 and CDR2 sequences are SNHLY and FYNNEI. V trimming: 3 bases; J trimming: 6 bases; junction bases outside the gene matches: 11. The CDR3 DNA follows: TGTGCCAGCAGTGACCAGCGGGGGGCTGGAATTTCCGGGGAGCTGTTTTTT. Protein product: CASSDQRGAGISGELFF. Full variable domain (rest looked up from reference TRBV2 and TRBJ2-2): EPEVTQTPSHQVTQMGQEVILRCVPISNHLYFYWYRQILGQKVEFLVSFYNNEISEKSEIFDDQFSVERPDGSNFTLKIRSTKLEDSAMYFCASSDQRGAGISGELFFGEGSRLTVL.

This clonotype was found a few times. J is TRBJ2-1 and V is TRBV11-2; 8 nucleotides line up with TRBD2. The CDR3 runs 16 residues. With V trimmed by 5 bases and J by 5 bases, 11 bases remained unmatched. Germline CDR1 is SGHAT and CDR2 is FQNNGV. The CDR3: CASSRLRAGGNNEQFF. The CDR3 bases are TGTGCCAGCAGCCGCCTTAGGGCGGGGGGAAACAATGAGCAGTTCTTC.

The sample holds a few counts of this clonotype. The chain employs TRBV5-4 and TRBJ2-1; D may be TRBD1 or TRBD2 (5 bases each). V dropped 0 bases and J dropped 11 bases, with 9 bases sitting between them. Germline V lookup: CDR1 SGHNT, CDR2 YYREEE (reference sequence). The CDR3 is 12 residues long. For the CDR3, the DNA is TGTGCCAGCAGCTTGGAAGGGGAGAAGCAGTTCTTC. This translates into CASSLEGEKQFF.

The chain combines TRBV4-3 with TRBJ1-2, with a tentative D call TRBD1 (5 bases). V lost 3 bases, J lost 7 bases, and 21 bases lay in between. Germline loops: CDR1 LGHNA, CDR2 YSLEER. The CDR3 contains 16 residues. The DNA for the CDR3 is TGCGCCAGCAGCCAGGCCGGAATAACAGGACCTGCTGGCTACACCTTC. Encoded protein: CASSQAGITGPAGYTF.

The chain uses TRBV6-4 and TRBJ1-5; TRBD1 might be the D (6 bases). The CDR3 runs to 14 residues. Germline loops: CDR1 MRHNA, CDR2 SNTAGT. The V gene lost 7 bases and the J gene lost 9 bases, with 19 bases spanning the gap. The CDR3 DNA follows: TGTGCCAGCATTCCGACAGGCGAAGGTCGGCCCCAGCATTTT. Its translation: CASIPTGEGRPQHF.

This clonotype appeared a few times. This rearrangement joins TRBV7-9 to TRBJ2-1; D is uncertain. Per germline, CDR1 SEHNR and CDR2 FQNEAQ (reference sequence). CDR3 length: 14 amino acids. Trimming shortened V by 7 bases and J by 0 bases, and 10 bases separated the two germline ends. CDR3 in amino acids: CASKDLSSYNEQFF. DNA of the CDR3: TGTGCCAGCAAAGACTTGAGCTCCTACAATGAGCAGTTCTTC.

This clonotype was detected ten times or more. This chain uses TRBV20-1 with TRBJ1-6; D is perhaps TRBD1 (6 bases). Germline V gene data show CDR1 as DFQATT and CDR2 as SNEGSKA (reference sequence). Deletions cut 3 bases from V and 7 bases from J, with 16 bases between. CDR3 length: 15 amino acids. The CDR3 is CSASDRNSGNSPLHF. CDR3 DNA sequence: TGCAGTGCTAGTGACAGGAATTCGGGAAATTCACCCCTCCACTTT.

The sample holds a few counts of this clonotype. The chain links TRBV20-1 to TRBJ2-1; D gene uncertain. This CDR3 is built from 11 residues. The V end lost 3 bases, the J end lost 15 bases, and 15 bases lay between the germline ends. The germline V gene encodes CDR1 DFQATT and CDR2 SNEGSKA (reference sequence). In DNA form, the CDR3 reads TGCAGTGCTAGGAAGGAGCCCCCGGGGTTCTTC. Translated, it gives CSARKEPPGFF.

The chain joins TRBV5-1 to TRBJ2-3; D may be TRBD1 or TRBD2 (5 bases each). CDR1 is SGHRS, CDR2 YFSETQ, per germline. Trimming left V 0 bases short and J 6 bases short, with 11 bases between. The CDR3 sequence is 14 residues long. DNA of the CDR3: TGCGCCAGCAGCTTGGTCGGGGCAGGGGATACGCAGTATTTT. Protein product: CASSLVGAGDTQYF.

The rearrangement joins TRBV20-1 to TRBJ1-2; D ambiguous. Germline V gene data show CDR1 as DFQATT and CDR2 as SNEGSKA (reference sequence). The CDR3 totals 16 residues. Trimming cost V 0 bases and J 5 bases, with 19 bases left between them. DNA for the CDR3: TGCAGTGCTAGAGATCAGTCCGGTTTCTTAAGATATGGCTACACCTTC. This encodes CSARDQSGFLRYGYTF.

This clonotype was seen more than once but under ten times. The chain is built from TRBV29-1 and TRBJ2-5; 9 nucleotides match TRBD1. J lost 4 bases, V lost 8 bases, and 11 bases had no gene match. Germline CDR1 reads SQVTM; CDR2 reads ANQGSEA. The CDR3 consists of 14 residues. The DNA for the CDR3 is TGCAGCACCCGACAGGGGGTGTTTGGAGAGACCCAGTACTTC. Translating gives CSTRQGVFGETQYF.

As to this clonotype: Germline and junction disagree at one end, which may indicate a read error. The chain joins TRBV6-6 to TRBJ1-5, with TRBD1 matching 11 bases. The CDR3 sequence is 17 residues long. Germline assignment: CDR1 MNHNY and CDR2 SVGAGI (reference sequence). CDR3: CTSSHRDRGNSNQPQHF. DNA of the CDR3: TGTACCAGCAGTCACCGGGACAGGGGGAATAGCAATCAGCCCCAGCATTTT.

CDR3 amino acids: CASSLHFPETQYF. The CDR3 DNA is TGTGCCAGCAGCTTACACTTCCCAGAGACCCAGTACTTC. The chain couples TRBV7-8 to TRBJ2-4; D is unclear. With the DNA end fitting TRBJ2-5 better, the J assignment may be wrong. Germline V gene sequence: CDR1 SGHVS, CDR2 FQNEAQ. This CDR3 contains 13 residues.

The chain couples TRBV30 to TRBJ1-3; D might be TRBD1 (6 bases). With 0 bases removed from V and 2 bases from J, the gap between germline ends came to 8 bases. Germline assignment: CDR1 GTSNPN and CDR2 SVGIG (reference sequence). The CDR3 has 14 amino acids. This CDR3 reads CAWSVGTTGNTIYF. The CDR3 coding sequence is TGTGCCTGGAGTGTAGGGACAACTGGAAACACCATATATTTT.

The chain combines TRBV11-3 with TRBJ2-2; no firm D call. From germline, CDR1 is SGHNT and CDR2 YENEEA. This CDR3 comprises 14 residues. Trimming cost V 3 bases and J 4 bases, with 9 bases left between them. The CDR3 nucleotides are TGTGCCAGCAGCTTGGGCGGTCCCACCGGGGAGCTGTTTTTT. This sequence encodes CASSLGGPTGELFF. Drawing the rest from reference TRBV11-3 and TRBJ2-2, the complete variable domain is EAGVVQSPRYKIIEKKQPVAFWCNPISGHNTLYWYLQNLGQGPELLIRYENEEAVDDSQLPKDRFSAERLKGVDSTLKIQPAELGDSAVYLCASSLGGPTGELFFGEGSRLTVL.

The table lists this clonotype with a count of one. V gene TRBV3-1 combines with J gene TRBJ2-1, with no clear D. Trimming stripped 6 bases from V and 4 bases from J, with 16 bases between. Germline loops: CDR1 LGHDT, CDR2 YNNKEL (reference sequence). This CDR3 is built from 15 residues. CDR3 sequence (DNA): TGTGCCAGCAGTTCTATTCCGGGTCATTACAATGAGCAGTTCTTC. Translating it yields CASSSIPGHYNEQFF.

The CDR3 sequence is CASSQARTGIEKLFF. CDR3 nucleotides: TGTGCCAGCAGCCAAGCCCGGACAGGGATAGAAAAACTGTTTTTT. The chain is built from TRBV3-1 and TRBJ1-4; the match to TRBD1 covers 8 bases. Trimming cost V 1 base and J 8 bases; bases outside gene matches: 6. Looked up from germline, CDR1 is LGHDT and CDR2 is YNNKEL (reference sequence). The CDR3 is 15 amino acids.